This paragraph covers one T cell receptor beta chain sequence. This sample is part of a study of blood T cell repertoires in COVID-19. Between the trimmed V and J ends, which lost 4 bases and 3 bases, there was a span of 6 bases. The CDR3 is made up of 13 amino acids. Per germline, CDR1 SNHLY and CDR2 FYNNEI. The method was immunoSEQ multiplex PCR; TCRdb's version includes in-frame clones alone and lacks a portion of them. This sample has hundreds of thousands of clones, with 85% found just once. The rearrangement uses TRBV2 and TRBJ2-2, with D tentatively TRBD1 (6 bases). Sequencing input: peripheral blood. The sequence came from a woman aged 45-65 years with active or convalescent COVID-19. CDR3 residues: CASSGQDTGELFF. The CDR3 region has the DNA TGTGCCAGCAGTGGACAGGACACCGGGGAGCTGTTTTTT.